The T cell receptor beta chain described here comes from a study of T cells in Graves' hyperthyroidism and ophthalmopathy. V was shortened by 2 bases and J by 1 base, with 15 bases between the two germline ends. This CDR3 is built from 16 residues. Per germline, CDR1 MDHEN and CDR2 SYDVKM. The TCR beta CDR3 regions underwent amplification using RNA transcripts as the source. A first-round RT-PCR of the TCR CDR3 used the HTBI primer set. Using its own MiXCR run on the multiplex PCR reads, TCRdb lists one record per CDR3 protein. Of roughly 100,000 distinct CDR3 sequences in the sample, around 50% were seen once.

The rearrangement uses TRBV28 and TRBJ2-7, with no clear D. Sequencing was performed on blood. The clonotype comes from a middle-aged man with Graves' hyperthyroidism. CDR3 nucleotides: TGTGCCAGCAGTTTAATTATTGGCGGACCGTCCTACGAGCAGTACTTC. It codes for CASSLIIGGPSYEQYF.